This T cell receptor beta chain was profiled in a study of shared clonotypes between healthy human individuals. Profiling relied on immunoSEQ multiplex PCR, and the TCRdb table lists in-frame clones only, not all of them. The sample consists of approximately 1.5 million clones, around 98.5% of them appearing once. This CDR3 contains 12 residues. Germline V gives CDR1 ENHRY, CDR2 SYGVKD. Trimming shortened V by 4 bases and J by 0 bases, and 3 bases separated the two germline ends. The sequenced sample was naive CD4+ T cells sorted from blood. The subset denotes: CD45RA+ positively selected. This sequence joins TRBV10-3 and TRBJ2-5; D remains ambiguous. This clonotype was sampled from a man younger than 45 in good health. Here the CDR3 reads CAISAYQETQYF. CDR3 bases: TGTGCCATCAGTGCGTACCAAGAGACCCAGTACTTC.